This T cell receptor (beta chain) is from a study of shared clonotypes between healthy human individuals. Study details: The plates for each donor numbered three CD4 naive, three CD4 memory, two CD8 naive and one CD8 memory.

V was clipped by 5 bases and J by 6 bases, with 11 bases between them. Germline assignment: CDR1 MDHEN and CDR2 SYDVKM. The CDR3 is 12 amino acids. Profiled with immunoSEQ multiplex PCR; TCRdb holds only in-frame clones, not every one. The table lists roughly 2.2 million clones, roughly 93% of them singletons. HIV-negative, healthy adults without recent acute infections or vaccinations were the donors. Every donor, a Caucasian adult, lived in Nashville, Tennessee. The sequencing input was naive CD4+ T cells from PBMCs. Subset indicated: CD45RA+ positively selected. This clonotype was sampled from a man aged 18 to 35 in good health. Some clones in this sample may be carry-over from other donors' samples. V gene TRBV28 combines with J gene TRBJ2-7; maybe TRBD1 (6 bases). CDR3 in amino acids: CASSKPGAEQYF. The CDR3, as DNA: TGTGCCAGCAGTAAACCAGGGGCCGAGCAGTACTTC.